Following are 5 T cell receptor beta chains from one sample sequenced in a study of blood T cell repertoires in COVID-19. The table came from immunoSEQ multiplex PCR; TCRdb's copy has only in-frame clones and leaves some out. The sample holds over 250,000 clones, more than 90% seen once. Sequencing was done on a sample of peripheral blood. Receptor source: a young adult with COVID-19, enrolled during active disease.

The chain combines TRBV5-1 with TRBJ2-5; 11 nucleotides match TRBD1. The V and J ends lost 8 bases and 4 bases, in that order; junction bases with no gene match: 10. The length of the CDR3 is 15 residues. Germline CDR1 and CDR2: SGHRS and YFSETQ. The CDR3 nucleotides read TGCGCCAGTAATTTGGACAGGGGGCTCATAGAGACCCAGTACTTC. It encodes CASNLDRGLIETQYF.

The rearrangement uses TRBV2 and TRBJ1-2; 9 bases match TRBD1. The CDR3 extends over 13 amino acids. Losses at the gene ends were 6 bases for V and 4 bases for J; bases not matched to a gene: 3. Germline V CDR1 and CDR2: SNHLY, FYNNEI. The CDR3 loop is CASRETGGYGYTF. DNA for the CDR3: TGTGCCAGCAGGGAGACAGGGGGCTATGGCTACACCTTC.

This chain joins TRBV19 and TRBJ2-7, with 9 bases fitting TRBD2. Germline CDR1 LNHDA, CDR2 SQIVND (reference sequence). The CDR3 is 15 residues long. V shed 2 bases and J 3 bases; nucleotides not matched to a gene: 5. The CDR3 sequence: CASSISLAGIYEQYF. CDR3 DNA: TGTGCCAGTAGTATATCGCTAGCGGGAATCTACGAGCAGTACTTC.

The V call is TRBV13, the J call TRBJ2-3; possibly TRBD2 for D (6 bases). Deletions cut 8 bases from V and 5 bases from J, with 29 bases between. The germline V gene has CDR1 PRHDT and CDR2 FYEKMQ (reference sequence). The CDR3 runs 18 residues. CDR3 DNA: TGTGCCAGCGCCCTCCCGCTAGCGCGCGGCGGCGATGAAGATACGCAGTATTTT. Residues: CASALPLARGGDEDTQYF.

The chain recombines TRBV27 with TRBJ2-1, with TRBD1 as a possible D gene (5 bases). The CDR3 is 14 residues long. V gave up 4 bases and J gave up 4 bases, with 11 bases separating them. Germline CDR1 MNHEY, CDR2 SMNVEV (reference sequence). DNA of the CDR3: TGTGCCAGCAGTTGGGGCTTCAAGTACAATGAGCAGTTCTTC. It is translated as CASSWGFKYNEQFF.